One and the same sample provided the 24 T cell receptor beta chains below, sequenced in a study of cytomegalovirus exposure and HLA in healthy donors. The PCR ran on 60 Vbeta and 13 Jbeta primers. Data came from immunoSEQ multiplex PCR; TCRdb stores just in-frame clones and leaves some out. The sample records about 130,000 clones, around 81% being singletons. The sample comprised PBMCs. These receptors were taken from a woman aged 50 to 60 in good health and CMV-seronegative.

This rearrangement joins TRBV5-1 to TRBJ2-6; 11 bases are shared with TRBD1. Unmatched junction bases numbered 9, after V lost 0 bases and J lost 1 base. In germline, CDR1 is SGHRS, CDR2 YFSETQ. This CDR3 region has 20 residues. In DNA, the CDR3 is TGCGCCAGCAGCTTGGCCGGACAGGGGGCGTTAAGGTCTGGGGCCAACGTCCTGACTTTC. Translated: CASSLAGQGALRSGANVLTF.

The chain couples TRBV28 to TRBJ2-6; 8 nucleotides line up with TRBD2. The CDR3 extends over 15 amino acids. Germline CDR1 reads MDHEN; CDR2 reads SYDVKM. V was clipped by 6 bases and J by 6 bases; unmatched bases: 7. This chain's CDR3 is CASSSPGGLANVLTF. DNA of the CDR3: TGTGCCAGCAGCTCCCCGGGGGGGCTGGCCAACGTCCTGACTTTC.

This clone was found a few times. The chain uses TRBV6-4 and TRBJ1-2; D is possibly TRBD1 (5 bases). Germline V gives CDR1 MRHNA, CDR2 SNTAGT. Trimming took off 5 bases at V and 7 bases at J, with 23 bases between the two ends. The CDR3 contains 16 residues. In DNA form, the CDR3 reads TGTGCCAGCAGTCCATCGGCGGTGGACACGAGTCGTGGCTACACCTTC. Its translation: CASSPSAVDTSRGYTF.

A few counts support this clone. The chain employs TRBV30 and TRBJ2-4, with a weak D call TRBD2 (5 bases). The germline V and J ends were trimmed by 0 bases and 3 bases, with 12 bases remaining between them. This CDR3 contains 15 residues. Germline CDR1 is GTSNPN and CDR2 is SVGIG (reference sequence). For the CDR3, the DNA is TGTGCCTGGAGTGTTGGGAGAGGAGACAAAAACATTCAGTACTTC. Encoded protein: CAWSVGRGDKNIQYF.

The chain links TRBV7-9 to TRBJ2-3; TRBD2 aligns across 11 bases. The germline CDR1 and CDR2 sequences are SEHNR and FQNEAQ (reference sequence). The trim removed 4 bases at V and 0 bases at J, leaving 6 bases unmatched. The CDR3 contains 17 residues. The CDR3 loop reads CASSSFGLAGSTDTQYF. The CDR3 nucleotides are TGTGCCAGCAGCTCATTCGGACTAGCGGGTAGCACAGATACGCAGTATTTT. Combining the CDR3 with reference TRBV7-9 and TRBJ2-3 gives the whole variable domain DTGVSQNPRHKITKRGQNVTFRCDPISEHNRLYWYRQTLGQGPEFLTYFQNEAQLEKSRLLSDRFSAERPKGSFSTLEIQRTEQGDSAMYLCASSSFGLAGSTDTQYFGPGTRLTVL.

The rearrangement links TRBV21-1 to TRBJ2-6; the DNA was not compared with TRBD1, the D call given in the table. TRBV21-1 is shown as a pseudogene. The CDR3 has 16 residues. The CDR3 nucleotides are TGTGCCAGCAGTCCGGGACAGGGGACTGGGGCCAACGTCCTGACTTTC. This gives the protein CASSPGQGTGANVLTF.

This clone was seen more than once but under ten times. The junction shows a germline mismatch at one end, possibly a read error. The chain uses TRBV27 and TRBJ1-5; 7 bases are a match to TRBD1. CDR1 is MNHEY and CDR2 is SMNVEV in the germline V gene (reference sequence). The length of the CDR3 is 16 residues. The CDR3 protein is CASSLSSTGRHQPQNF. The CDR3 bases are TGTGCCAGCAGTTTATCGTCGACAGGGCGGCATCAGCCCCAGAATTTT.

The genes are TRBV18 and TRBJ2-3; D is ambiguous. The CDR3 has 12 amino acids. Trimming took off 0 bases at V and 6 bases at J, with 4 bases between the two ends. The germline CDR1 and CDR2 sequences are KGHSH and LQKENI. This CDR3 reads CASSPPSDTQYF. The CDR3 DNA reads TGTGCCAGCTCACCACCGTCGGATACGCAGTATTTT. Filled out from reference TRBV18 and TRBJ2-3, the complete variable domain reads NAGVMQNPRHLVRRRGQEARLRCSPMKGHSHVYWYRQLPEEGLKFMVYLQKENIIDESGMPKERFSAEFPKEGPSILRIQQVVRGDSAAYFCASSPPSDTQYFGPGTRLTVL.

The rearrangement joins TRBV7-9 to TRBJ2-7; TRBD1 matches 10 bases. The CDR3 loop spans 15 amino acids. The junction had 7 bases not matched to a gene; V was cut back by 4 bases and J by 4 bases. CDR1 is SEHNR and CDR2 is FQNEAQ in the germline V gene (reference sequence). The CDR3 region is CASSSGTGVWYEQYF. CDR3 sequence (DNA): TGTGCCAGCAGCTCCGGGACAGGGGTTTGGTACGAGCAGTACTTC.

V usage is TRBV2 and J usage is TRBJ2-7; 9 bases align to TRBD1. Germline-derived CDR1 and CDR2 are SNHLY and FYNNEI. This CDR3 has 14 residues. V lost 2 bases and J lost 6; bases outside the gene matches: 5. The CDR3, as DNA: TGTGCCAGCAGTGAATTCGGGACAGGGAGCGAGCAGTACTTC. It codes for CASSEFGTGSEQYF.

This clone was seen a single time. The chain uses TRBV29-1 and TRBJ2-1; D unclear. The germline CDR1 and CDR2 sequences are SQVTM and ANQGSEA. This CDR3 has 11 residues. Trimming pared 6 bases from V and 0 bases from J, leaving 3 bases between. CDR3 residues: CSVRSYNEQFF. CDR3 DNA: TGCAGCGTCCGCTCCTACAATGAGCAGTTCTTC.

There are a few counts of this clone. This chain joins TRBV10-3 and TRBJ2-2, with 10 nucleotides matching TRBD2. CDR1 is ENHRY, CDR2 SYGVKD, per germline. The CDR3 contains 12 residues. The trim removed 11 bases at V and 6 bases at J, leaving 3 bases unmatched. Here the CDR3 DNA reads TGTGCCGGTGGGACTAGCGCCGGGGAGCTGTTTTTT. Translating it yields CAGGTSAGELFF.

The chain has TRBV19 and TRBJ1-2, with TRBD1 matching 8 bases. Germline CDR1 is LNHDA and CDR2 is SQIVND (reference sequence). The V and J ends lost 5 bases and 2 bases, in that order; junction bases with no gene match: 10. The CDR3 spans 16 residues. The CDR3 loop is CASSFFLQGANYGYTF. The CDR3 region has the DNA TGTGCCAGTAGTTTTTTCCTCCAGGGGGCGAACTATGGCTACACCTTC.

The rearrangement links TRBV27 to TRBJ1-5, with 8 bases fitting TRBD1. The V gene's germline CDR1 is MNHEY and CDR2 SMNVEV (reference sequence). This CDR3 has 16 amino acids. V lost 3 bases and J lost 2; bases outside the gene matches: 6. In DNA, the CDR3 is TGTGCCAGCAGTTTGACAGGGGTAAGCGGCAATCAGCCCCAGCATTTT. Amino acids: CASSLTGVSGNQPQHF.

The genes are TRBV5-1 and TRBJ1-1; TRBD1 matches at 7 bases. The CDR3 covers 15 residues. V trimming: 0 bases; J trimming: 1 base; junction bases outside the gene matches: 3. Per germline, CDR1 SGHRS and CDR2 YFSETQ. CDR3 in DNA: TGCGCCAGCAGCTTGGCGACAGGGAGGAACACTGAAGCTTTCTTT. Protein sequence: CASSLATGRNTEAFF.

CDR3 nucleotides: TGTGCCAGCAGCCTTCTAGCGGGAGGTGGCACAGATACGCAGTATTTT. As protein: CASSLLAGGGTDTQYF. V and J are TRBV28 and TRBJ2-3; 11 bases agree with TRBD2. Germline V gives CDR1 MDHEN, CDR2 SYDVKM. The CDR3 spans 16 residues. Trimming cost V 6 bases and J 1 base; bases outside gene matches: 6.

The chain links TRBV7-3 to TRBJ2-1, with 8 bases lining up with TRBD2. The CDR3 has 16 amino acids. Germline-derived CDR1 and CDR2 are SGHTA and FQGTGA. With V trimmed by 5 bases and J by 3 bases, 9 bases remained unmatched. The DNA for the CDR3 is TGTGCCAGCAGCCAGAGGGGGGGGACTAGCTACAATGAGCAGTTCTTC. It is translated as CASSQRGGTSYNEQFF.

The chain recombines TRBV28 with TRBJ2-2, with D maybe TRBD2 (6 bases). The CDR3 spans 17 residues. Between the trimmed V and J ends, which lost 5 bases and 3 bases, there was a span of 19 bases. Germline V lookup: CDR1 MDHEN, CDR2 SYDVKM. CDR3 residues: CASSLLLGGSYTGELFF. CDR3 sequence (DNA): TGTGCCAGCAGTCTCCTCTTGGGAGGATCGTACACCGGGGAGCTGTTTTTT. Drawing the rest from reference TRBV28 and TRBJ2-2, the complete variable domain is DVKVTQSSRYLVKRTGEKVFLECVQDMDHENMFWYRQDPGLGLRLIYFSYDVKMKEKGDIPEGYSVSREKKERFSLILESASTNQTSMYLCASSLLLGGSYTGELFFGEGSRLTVL.

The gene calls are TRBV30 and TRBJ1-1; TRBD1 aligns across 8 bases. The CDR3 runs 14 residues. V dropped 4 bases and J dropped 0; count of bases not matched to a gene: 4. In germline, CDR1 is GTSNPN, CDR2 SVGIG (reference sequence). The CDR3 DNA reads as TGTGCCTGGAACCAGGGGGCCTTGAACACTGAAGCTTTCTTT. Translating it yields CAWNQGALNTEAFF.

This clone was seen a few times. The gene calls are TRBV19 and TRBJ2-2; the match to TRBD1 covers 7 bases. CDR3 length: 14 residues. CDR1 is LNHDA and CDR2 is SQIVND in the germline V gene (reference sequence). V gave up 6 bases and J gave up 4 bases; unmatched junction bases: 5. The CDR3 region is CASRPNRGTGELFF. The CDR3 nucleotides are TGTGCCAGTAGGCCAAACAGGGGCACCGGGGAGCTGTTTTTT.

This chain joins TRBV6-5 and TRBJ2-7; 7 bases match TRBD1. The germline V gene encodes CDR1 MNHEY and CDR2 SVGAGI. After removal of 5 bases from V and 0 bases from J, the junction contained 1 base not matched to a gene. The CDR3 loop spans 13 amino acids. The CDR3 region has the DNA TGTGCCAGCAGTCGACAGGGCTCCTACGAGCAGTACGTC. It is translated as CASSRQGSYEQYV.

The CDR3 sequence is CASSPMGSGTGKLFF. CDR3 nucleotide sequence: TGTGCCAGCAGTCCGATGGGCTCCGGGACAGGGAAACTGTTTTTT. The J gene is TRBJ1-4, the V gene TRBV28; TRBD1 matches at 9 bases. Per germline, CDR1 MDHEN and CDR2 SYDVKM. This CDR3 comprises 15 residues. The V and J ends lost 5 bases and 11 bases, in that order; junction bases with no gene match: 12.

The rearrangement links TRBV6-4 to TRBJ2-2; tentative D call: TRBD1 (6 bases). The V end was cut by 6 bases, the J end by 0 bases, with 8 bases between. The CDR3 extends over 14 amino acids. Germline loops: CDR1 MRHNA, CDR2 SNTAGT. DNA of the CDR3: TGTGCCAGCAGAGGGACAACGAACACCGGGGAGCTGTTTTTT. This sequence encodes CASRGTTNTGELFF.

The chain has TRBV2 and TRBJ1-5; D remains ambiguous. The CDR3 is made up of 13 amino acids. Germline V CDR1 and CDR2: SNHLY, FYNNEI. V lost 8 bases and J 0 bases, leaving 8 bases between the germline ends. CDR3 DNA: TGTGCCAGCTGCGTCCGTAGCAATCAGCCCCAGCATTTT. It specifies CASCVRSNQPQHF.